A single sample gave rise to the 23 T cell receptor beta chains below, sequenced in a study of T cell changes during pregnancy in multiple sclerosis. Profiled with immunoSEQ multiplex PCR; TCRdb holds only in-frame clones, not every one. The table records tens of thousands of clones, about 91% of them present only once. The material sequenced was CD8+ T cells from peripheral blood mononuclear cells, taken before pregnancy. All receptors derive from a female donor with multiple sclerosis, enrolled in a pregnancy study.

The rearrangement uses TRBV6-5 and TRBJ2-6, with D uncertain. The CDR3 totals 15 residues. Germline V gene sequence: CDR1 MNHEY, CDR2 SVGAGI. V was shortened by 6 bases and J by 0 bases, with 9 bases between the two germline ends. The CDR3 is CASSATVSGANVLTF. As DNA, the CDR3 is TGTGCCAGCAGCGCTACAGTCTCTGGGGCCAACGTCCTGACTTTC.

This chain links TRBV11-1 with TRBJ1-2, with 7 positions matching TRBD1. V dropped 5 bases and J dropped 8; count of bases not matched to a gene: 8. This CDR3 is 13 amino acids long. From germline, CDR1 is SGHAT and CDR2 FQDESV (reference sequence). As DNA, the CDR3 is TGTGCCAGCAGCCGCCGACAGGGCGGCGGCTACACCTTC. Protein sequence: CASSRRQGGGYTF.

The J gene is TRBJ1-2, the V gene TRBV9; 7 bases are shared with TRBD1. The CDR3 is made up of 17 amino acids. Trimming cost V 3 bases and J 3 bases; bases outside gene matches: 14. Germline V lookup: CDR1 SGDLS, CDR2 YYNGEE. CDR3 protein: CASSAPRSGTVDYGYTF. The CDR3 DNA follows: TGTGCCAGCAGCGCACCCAGGTCCGGGACAGTAGACTATGGCTACACCTTC.

About this clone: The sample has other DNA sequences that encode this CDR3 too. The rearrangement links TRBV7-9 to TRBJ2-7; possibly TRBD1 for D (6 bases). Germline V gene lookup returns CDR1 SEHNR and CDR2 FQNEAQ (reference sequence). The CDR3 consists of 14 residues. Trimming took off 1 base at V and 4 bases at J, with 11 bases between the two ends. The CDR3 here is CASSLGGTPYEQYF. For the CDR3, the DNA is TGTGCCAGCAGCTTAGGGGGGACACCGTACGAGCAGTACTTC.

The sample holds a few counts of this clone. The rearrangement joins TRBV30 to TRBJ1-4, with unresolved D. V gave up 1 base and J gave up 0 bases, with 3 bases separating them. Per germline, CDR1 GTSNPN and CDR2 SVGIG (reference sequence). There are 13 residues in the CDR3. CDR3 nucleotides: TGTGCCTGGAGTGCCTCAACTAATGAAAAACTGTTTTTT. Translation gives CAWSASTNEKLFF.

On this clone itself: At one of its ends the junction is not consistent with the germline gene, which may arise from a read error. This chain joins TRBV7-7 and TRBJ2-1, with D tentatively TRBD2 (5 bases). Germline V lookup: CDR1 SSHAT, CDR2 FNYEAQ (reference sequence). The CDR3 runs 13 residues. CDR3 protein: CASSIAPMREQFF. As DNA, the CDR3 is TGTGCTAGCAGCATAGCGCCGATGCGTGAGCAGTTCTTC.

CDR3 DNA sequence: TGCGCCAGCATCTGCGTGTCCTACGAGCAGTACTTC. Protein sequence: CASICVSYEQYF. The chain carries TRBV10-1 and TRBJ2-7; D not certain. This CDR3 has 12 residues. Looked up from germline, CDR1 is WNHNN and CDR2 is SYGVQD (reference sequence). Trimming took 7 bases from V and 1 from J, leaving 8 bases between them.

The genes are TRBV13 and TRBJ2-7, with 7 bases that match TRBD1. From germline, CDR1 is PRHDT and CDR2 FYEKMQ (reference sequence). Unmatched junction bases numbered 3, after V lost 4 bases and J lost 0 bases. This CDR3 is 14 amino acids long. CDR3 nucleotides: TGTGCCAGCAGCTCCGGACAGGACTCCTACGAGCAGTACTTC. Translating gives CASSSGQDSYEQYF.

This clone was picked up a small number of times. The genes are TRBV15 and TRBJ1-6; no clear D. Germline values: CDR1 LNHNV, CDR2 YYDKDF (reference sequence). This CDR3 is 13 amino acids long. Trimming removed 5 bases from V and 10 bases from J, with 12 bases in between. CDR3 in amino acids: CATSVLAGSPLHF. In DNA form, the CDR3 reads TGTGCCACCAGCGTATTGGCGGGCTCACCCCTCCACTTT.

V usage is TRBV7-8 and J usage is TRBJ1-2; D might be TRBD1 (5 bases). Trimming removed 5 bases from V and 2 bases from J, with 12 bases in between. The CDR3 sequence is 14 residues long. Germline V gene data show CDR1 as SGHVS and CDR2 as FQNEAQ. The CDR3 DNA reads TGTGCCAGCAGCCCGGGGGGGGAGAACTATGGCTACACCTTC. This encodes CASSPGGENYGYTF.

V and J are TRBV5-1 and TRBJ2-1; D might be TRBD1 (7 bases). CDR1 and CDR2 (germline): SGHRS, YFSETQ. The V gene lost 4 bases and the J gene lost 4 bases, with 12 bases spanning the gap. The CDR3 is 14 residues long. As DNA, the CDR3 is TGCGCCAGCAGCCGCGGGACAGATTACAATGAGCAGTTCTTC. Encoded protein: CASSRGTDYNEQFF.

V and J are TRBV25-1 and TRBJ2-1, with no clear D. There are 13 residues in the CDR3. Trimming took off 1 base at V and 4 bases at J, with 5 bases between the two ends. Germline CDR1 reads MGHDK; CDR2 reads SYGVNS. CDR3 nucleotide sequence: TGTGCCAGCAGTGAATTTACTTACAATGAGCAGTTCTTC. This sequence encodes CASSEFTYNEQFF. The variable domain in full, completed from reference TRBV25-1 and TRBJ2-1, reads EADIYQTPRYLVIGTGKKITLECSQTMGHDKMYWYQQDPGMELHLIHYSYGVNSTEKGDLSSESTVSRIRTEHFPLTLESARPSHTSQYLCASSEFTYNEQFFGPGTRLTVL.

V gene TRBV10-3 combines with J gene TRBJ1-4, with TRBD1 matching 7 bases. CDR3 length: 13 amino acids. V was clipped by 10 bases and J by 6 bases; unmatched bases: 8. Germline V gives CDR1 ENHRY, CDR2 SYGVKD. The CDR3 spells CATAETGHEKLFF. The CDR3 DNA reads as TGTGCCACCGCCGAGACAGGGCATGAAAAACTGTTTTTT.

The genes are TRBV11-2 and TRBJ2-1, with D maybe TRBD1 (5 bases). Per germline, CDR1 SGHAT and CDR2 FQNNGV. The CDR3 runs 12 residues. The V and J ends lost 5 bases and 5 bases respectively, with 7 bases between them. Here the CDR3 reads CASSRRDNEQFF. The CDR3 nucleotides are TGTGCCAGCAGCCGCAGGGACAATGAGCAGTTCTTC.

V and J are TRBV7-8 and TRBJ2-1; 8 nucleotides align to TRBD1. Trimming at V came to 6 bases and at J to 1 base, leaving 5 bases not matched to a gene. CDR1 and CDR2 (germline): SGHVS, FQNEAQ. The CDR3 spans 15 residues. For the CDR3, the DNA is TGTGCCAGCAGTTTTCAGGGGGCTTCCTACAATGAGCAGTTCTTC. This sequence encodes CASSFQGASYNEQFF.

The chain employs TRBV27 and TRBJ2-1, with a possible D match to TRBD1 (6 bases). This CDR3 contains 13 residues. Trimming left V 7 bases short and J 6 bases short, with 13 bases between. Germline V CDR1 and CDR2: MNHEY, SMNVEV (reference sequence). The DNA of the CDR3 is TGTGCCAGCACCGGACAGTACAGCAATGAGCAGTTCTTC. Translation gives CASTGQYSNEQFF.

A remark on this clone: At one end, the junction sequence differs from germline, possibly due to a read error. The rearrangement joins TRBV7-7 to TRBJ2-2; D might be TRBD2 (5 bases). Germline loops: CDR1 SSHAT, CDR2 FNYEAQ (reference sequence). This CDR3 spans 15 amino acids. The CDR3 coding sequence is TGTGCTAGCAGCTTATTCGGGGCGAACACCGGGGAGCTGTTTTTT. Protein product: CASSLFGANTGELFF.

The rearrangement uses TRBV5-5 and TRBJ1-1; D remains unclear. The ends were cut back, 3 bases at V and 1 base at J, with 4 bases in the middle. Germline CDR1 reads SGHKS; CDR2 reads YYEKEE (reference sequence). The CDR3 contains 12 residues. CDR3 protein: CASSYGNTEAFF. The CDR3, as DNA: TGTGCCAGCAGCTACGGGAACACTGAAGCTTTCTTT.

The chain combines TRBV19 with TRBJ2-5; the match to TRBD1 covers 8 bases. The CDR3 is 15 amino acids. The germline gives CDR1 LNHDA, CDR2 SQIVND (reference sequence). Trimming removed 5 bases from V and 6 bases from J; junction bases left unmatched: 11. CDR3 nucleotides: TGTGCCAGTAGTCCACGGAAGGACAGGGCAAAGACCCAGTACTTC. Protein sequence: CASSPRKDRAKTQYF.

The chain combines TRBV10-3 with TRBJ2-7; tentatively, D is TRBD1 (5 bases). CDR1 and CDR2 from the germline V gene are ENHRY and SYGVKD. This CDR3 region has 16 residues. Trimming took 3 bases from V and 0 from J, leaving 15 bases between them. CDR3 coding DNA: TGTGCCATCAGTGAAAAGGTACCAGGGTCCTCCTACGAGCAGTACTTC. Translating gives CAISEKVPGSSYEQYF.

Details on this clone: A junction end diverges from the germline sequence, so it may reflect a read error. The chain links TRBV4-1 to TRBJ1-1; TRBD1 agrees at 9 bases. This CDR3 contains 13 residues. Germline V CDR1 and CDR2: MGHRA, YSYEKL. The CDR3 loop is CASSQGTGDPPVF. The CDR3 region has the DNA TGCGCCAGCAGCCAAGGGACAGGGGACCCTCCCGTATTT.

The CDR3 DNA reads as TGTGCCAGCAGCCCAGTAGAGGGGGGGCCTTCGGCAGATACGCAGTATTTT. As protein: CASSPVEGGPSADTQYF. V is TRBV9 and J is TRBJ2-3, with D perhaps TRBD2 (7 bases). V was clipped by 4 bases and J by 4 bases, with 22 bases between them. This CDR3 contains 17 residues. Germline CDR1 is SGDLS and CDR2 is YYNGEE.

Here the CDR3 reads CASSLDWDRANTGELFF. CDR3 nucleotides: TGTGCCAGCAGCTTAGATTGGGACAGAGCGAACACCGGGGAGCTGTTTTTT. The rearrangement joins TRBV11-2 to TRBJ2-2; 7 bases are shared with TRBD1. The CDR3 length is 17 residues. With 0 bases clipped from V and 0 bases from J, the junction kept 4 bases outside the gene matches. CDR1 and CDR2 (germline): SGHAT, FQNNGV.